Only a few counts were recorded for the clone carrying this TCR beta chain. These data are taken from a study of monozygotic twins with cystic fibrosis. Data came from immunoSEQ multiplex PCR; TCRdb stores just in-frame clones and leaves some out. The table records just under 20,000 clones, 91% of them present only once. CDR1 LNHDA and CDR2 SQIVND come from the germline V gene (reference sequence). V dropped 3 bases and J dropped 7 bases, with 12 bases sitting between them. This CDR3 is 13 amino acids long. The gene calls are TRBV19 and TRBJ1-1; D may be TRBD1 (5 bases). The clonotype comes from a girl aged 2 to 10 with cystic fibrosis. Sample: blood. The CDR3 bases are TGTGCCAGTAGTATTGGACCGGGGGTTGAAGCTTTCTTT. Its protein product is CASSIGPGVEAFF.